This entry lists 8 T cell receptor beta chains sequenced from one sample in a study of Graves' ophthalmopathy and Graves' hyperthyroidism (dated by TCRdb to the late 2010s). Instrument used: Illumina HiSeq 2000. For repertoire sequencing, the TCR beta CDR3 regions were amplified from RNA transcripts. HTBI primers and the Qiagen OneStep RT-PCR kit were used in a first-round RT-PCR, which was followed by a second-round multiplex PCR, size selection and purification. TCRdb trimmed public reads at Q25 via fastp, called clones via MiXCR and kept in-frame beta chains. Entries that share a CDR3 protein sequence are merged under the most common genes and DNA. Recorded for this sample are 200,000 to 250,000 distinct CDR3 sequences; 20% to 25% of them occurred a single time. Around two fifths of the sample goes to the ten largest clones. The sequencing sample was made of peripheral blood. These receptors were collected from a woman aged 45-65 years with Graves' ophthalmopathy. Donor details come from another sample of the same person, matched by shared clones.

The chain couples TRBV11-2 to TRBJ2-7, with D unclear. Germline V lookup: CDR1 SGHAT, CDR2 FQNNGV. This CDR3 is built from 11 residues. Trimming removed 8 bases at V and 7 bases at J, with 12 bases between. The CDR3 is CASRGYGEQYF. In nucleotides, the CDR3 is TGTGCCAGCCGAGGTTATGGGGAGCAGTACTTC.

This clonotype came up many times. The chain employs TRBV6-2 or TRBV6-3 and TRBJ1-1, with D hard to call. Trimming pared 6 bases from V and 7 bases from J, leaving 12 bases between. Germline V CDR1 and CDR2: MNHEY, SVGEGT. The CDR3 length is 12 residues. The DNA of the CDR3 is TGTGCCAGCAGAAGGACGGCGAATGAAGCTTTCTTT. Translated: CASRRTANEAFF.

In this sample, this clonotype turned up many times. The chain recombines TRBV15 with TRBJ1-1, with D perhaps matching TRBD1 (6 bases). The CDR3 runs to 14 residues. CDR1 is LNHNV, CDR2 YYDKDF, per germline (reference sequence). The ends were cut back, 1 base at V and 0 bases at J, with 6 bases in the middle. The CDR3 protein is CATSRGQVNTEAFF. CDR3 nucleotides: TGTGCCACCAGCAGAGGACAGGTGAACACTGAAGCTTTCTTT.

This clonotype has ten or more counts. V usage is TRBV5-5 and J usage is TRBJ2-5; D is ambiguous. The germline V gene encodes CDR1 SGHKS and CDR2 YYEKEE (reference sequence). V was pared by 1 base and J by 5 bases, with 6 bases between. The CDR3 sequence is 12 residues long. This CDR3 reads CASSLRWETQYF. The CDR3 DNA reads TGTGCCAGCAGCTTGAGATGGGAGACCCAGTACTTC. The full variable domain, with the rest looked up from reference TRBV5-5 and TRBJ2-5, is DAGVTQSPTHLIKTRGQQVTLRCSPISGHKSVSWYQQVLGQGPQFIFQYYEKEERGRGNFPDRFSARQFPNYSSELNVNALLLGDSALYLCASSLRWETQYFGPGTRLLVL.

This chain joins TRBV24-1 and TRBJ2-3; possibly TRBD2 for D (6 bases). The V and J ends lost 9 bases and 0 bases respectively, with 15 bases between them. The germline V gene encodes CDR1 KGHDR and CDR2 SFDVKD. The CDR3 totals 15 residues. As DNA, the CDR3 is TGTGCCACCTATCAGAGGCGGGAAAGCACAGATACGCAGTATTTT. It is translated as CATYQRRESTDTQYF.

Note on this clonotype: This clone may be a read error of a much larger clone one base away. The chain recombines TRBV19 with TRBJ2-7; 8 bases line up with TRBD2. The germline gives CDR1 LNHDA, CDR2 SQIVND (reference sequence). The CDR3 length is 15 residues. The CDR3 loop reads CVSSLQREPTYEQYF. CDR3 in DNA: TGTGTCAGTAGTTTGCAGCGGGAGCCCACCTACGAGCAGTACTTC.

This clonotype occurred many times. The chain has TRBV7-2 and TRBJ1-3, with 9 bases matching TRBD1. The trim removed 4 bases at V and 0 bases at J, leaving 1 base unmatched. The length of the CDR3 is 15 residues. Germline-derived CDR1 and CDR2 are SGHTA and FQGNSA. The chain's CDR3 is CASSSTGGSGNTIYF. As DNA, the CDR3 is TGTGCCAGCAGCTCGACAGGGGGCTCTGGAAACACCATATATTTT.

This clonotype was counted at least ten times. The rearrangement links TRBV6-5 to TRBJ2-7; 7 nucleotides agree with TRBD1. The CDR3 is 13 residues long. Per the germline V gene, CDR1 is MNHEY and CDR2 is SVGAGI. Trimming cost V 6 bases and J 7 bases; bases outside gene matches: 9. The CDR3, as DNA: TGTGCCAGCAGCCCGACAGGGCGCCGTGAGCAGTACTTC. It encodes CASSPTGRREQYF.